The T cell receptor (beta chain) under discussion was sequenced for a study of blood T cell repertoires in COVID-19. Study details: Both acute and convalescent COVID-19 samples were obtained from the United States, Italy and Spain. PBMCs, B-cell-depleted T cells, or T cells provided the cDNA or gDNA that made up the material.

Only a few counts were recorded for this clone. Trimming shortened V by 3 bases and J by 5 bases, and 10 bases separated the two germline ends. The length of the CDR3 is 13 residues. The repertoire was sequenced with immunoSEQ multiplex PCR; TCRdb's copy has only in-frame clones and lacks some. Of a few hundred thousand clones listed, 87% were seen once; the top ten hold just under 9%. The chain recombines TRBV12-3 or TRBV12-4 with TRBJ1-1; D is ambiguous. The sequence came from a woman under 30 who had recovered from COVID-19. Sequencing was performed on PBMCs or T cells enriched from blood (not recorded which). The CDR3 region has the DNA TGTGCCAGCAGTTTCGGGGTGAGGACTGAAGCTTTCTTT. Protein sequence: CASSFGVRTEAFF.